The T cell receptor (beta chain) described here comes from a study of cytomegalovirus exposure and HLA in healthy donors. Study-wide findings and caveats: Analyses of presence and absence presupposed an approximately uniform sequencing depth across donors. Associated with cytomegalovirus, according to the listing, were 150 to 200 TCR beta chains. Most TCR sequences were seen very rarely across donors, but some public TCRs occurred in many.

On this clone: The antigen remains unidentified.

This CDR3 spans 18 amino acids. From germline, CDR1 is KGHSH and CDR2 LQKENI. Trimming removed 3 bases from V and 3 bases from J; junction bases left unmatched: 12. Primers for the PCR totalled 60 Vbeta and 13 Jbeta. Sequencing used immunoSEQ multiplex PCR; TCRdb keeps in-frame clones, though not all of them. The repertoire consists of approximately 110,000 clones, with approximately 11% occurring once and the leading ten covering 16%. Participants comprised healthy donors of bone marrow. The specimen sequenced was PBMCs. The chain links TRBV18 to TRBJ2-3, with 10 bases that match TRBD2. The receptor was derived from a man aged 35 to 55 in good health and CMV-seropositive. CDR3 sequence (DNA): TGTGCCAGCTCACCCTCAGTAATAGCTAGCGGGAGAACAGATACGCAGTATTTT. Translation: CASSPSVIASGRTDTQYF.